The 19 T cell receptor beta chains reported below all come from one sample, sequenced in a study of shared clonotypes between healthy human individuals. Terminally differentiated effector memory CD45RA+ cells were excluded from the naive CD8 cells, which were CD45RO-negative and positively selected for CCR7. The repertoire was sequenced with immunoSEQ multiplex PCR; TCRdb's copy has only in-frame clones and lacks some. This sample has millions of clones, with under 95% found just once. The sequencing input was naive CD8+ T cells from PBMCs. All receptors derive from a man younger than 35 in good health. Some clones in this sample may be carry-over from other donors' samples.

The chain has TRBV2 and TRBJ2-4; D gene unclear. Germline CDR1 and CDR2: SNHLY and FYNNEI. Trimming shortened V by 10 bases and J by 4 bases, and 14 bases separated the two germline ends. CDR3 size: 13 residues. CDR3 in DNA: TGTGCCATTACCCCGGACGGTAAAAACATTCAGTACTTC. Translated: CAITPDGKNIQYF.

The chain couples TRBV9 to TRBJ2-5; 7 bases map to TRBD1. This CDR3 spans 16 amino acids. Germline V gene sequence: CDR1 SGDLS, CDR2 YYNGEE. J gave up 4 bases and V 4 bases, and 13 bases lay outside the gene matches. The CDR3 sequence: CASSTSGTEVPETQYF. CDR3 sequence (DNA): TGTGCCAGCAGCACCTCCGGGACAGAGGTACCAGAGACCCAGTACTTC.

The V and J genes are TRBV5-4 and TRBJ2-7; 7 bases fit TRBD2. There are 14 residues in the CDR3. Trimming took 8 bases from V and 3 from J; bases not matched to a gene: 11. Germline CDR1 SGHNT, CDR2 YYREEE (reference sequence). Here the CDR3 DNA reads TGTGCCAGTACTACGGCGGGGGTCCTCTACGAGCAGTACTTC. Protein sequence: CASTTAGVLYEQYF.

In its sample, this clone was seen once. The gene calls are TRBV12-5 and TRBJ2-5, with 10 bases matching TRBD2. Germline V gives CDR1 LGHNT, CDR2 FRNRAP. This CDR3 comprises 15 residues. The V segment lost 6 bases and the J segment 1 base; nucleotides outside the gene matches: 5. CDR3 nucleotide sequence: TGTGCTAGTGGGGGGGGACTAGCGCTCCAAGAGACCCAGTACTTC. Translating it yields CASGGGLALQETQYF. The variable domain in full, completed from reference TRBV12-5 and TRBJ2-5, reads DARVTQTPRHKVTEMGQEVTMRCQPILGHNTVFWYRQTMMQGLELLAYFRNRAPLDDSGMPKDRFSAEMPDATLATLKIQPSEPRDSAVYFCASGGGLALQETQYFGPGTRLLVL.

The chain combines TRBV27 with TRBJ2-6; D unresolved. The CDR3 runs 15 residues. Deletions cut 1 base from V and 1 base from J, with 5 bases between. From germline, CDR1 is MNHEY and CDR2 SMNVEV (reference sequence). The CDR3 region is CASSLYESGANVLTF. The CDR3 nucleotides are TGTGCCAGCAGTTTATATGAGTCTGGGGCCAACGTCCTGACTTTC.

The chain recombines TRBV7-9 with TRBJ1-5; D gene ambiguous. This CDR3 has 16 amino acids. Germline V gives CDR1 SEHNR, CDR2 FQNEAQ (reference sequence). Between the trimmed V and J ends, which lost 5 bases and 3 bases, there was a span of 17 bases. This CDR3 reads CASSPGSHNTNQPQHF. The CDR3 nucleotides are TGTGCCAGCAGCCCCGGCAGTCATAACACCAATCAGCCCCAGCATTTT.

This clone occurred once. This chain uses TRBV29-1 with TRBJ2-7, with 11 bases aligning to TRBD1. J lost 6 bases, V lost 5 bases, and 3 bases had no gene match. Germline V lookup: CDR1 SQVTM, CDR2 ANQGSEA. This CDR3 is 12 amino acids long. CDR3 in amino acids: CSVTGTGGEQYF. CDR3 in DNA: TGCAGCGTTACCGGGACAGGGGGCGAGCAGTACTTC.

The chain joins TRBV7-2 to TRBJ2-7, with 7 positions matching TRBD1. The CDR3 has 17 amino acids. Germline CDR1 and CDR2: SGHTA and FQGNSA. V shed 2 bases and J 4 bases; nucleotides not matched to a gene: 14. The DNA of the CDR3 is TGTGCCAGCAGCTTATACCCCAGGGACAGCGAGAATTACGAGCAGTACTTC. Protein: CASSLYPRDSENYEQYF. Drawing the rest from reference TRBV7-2 and TRBJ2-7, the complete variable domain is GAGVSQSPSNKVTEKGKDVELRCDPISGHTALYWYRQSLGQGLEFLIYFQGNSAPDKSGLPSDRFSAERTGGSVSTLTIQRTQQEDSAVYLCASSLYPRDSENYEQYFGPGTRLTVT.

V and J are TRBV4-2 and TRBJ2-7; the D gene could be TRBD1 or TRBD2 (5 bases each). V was clipped by 8 bases and J by 0 bases, with 20 bases between them. Germline CDR1 is LGHNA and CDR2 is YNFKEQ. CDR3 length: 16 residues. CDR3 amino acids: CASGVLTGTASYEQYF. As DNA, the CDR3 is TGTGCCAGCGGAGTCTTGACCGGGACCGCCTCCTACGAGCAGTACTTC.

This clone appeared once. This chain connects TRBV28 to TRBJ1-5; D gene unclear. Trimming pared 7 bases from V and 7 bases from J, leaving 20 bases between. The CDR3 contains 15 residues. CDR1 is MDHEN and CDR2 is SYDVKM in the germline V gene. The CDR3 sequence is CASIPPDRTGQPQHF. CDR3 DNA sequence: TGTGCCAGCATCCCTCCAGACCGCACGGGGCAGCCCCAGCATTTT.

This clone was seen just once. This chain joins TRBV9 and TRBJ2-7; 7 nucleotides agree with TRBD1. CDR1 and CDR2 (germline): SGDLS, YYNGEE. V dropped 2 bases and J dropped 3; count of bases not matched to a gene: 5. The CDR3 is 14 amino acids. The CDR3 reads CASSVNRGFYEQYF. Written as DNA, the CDR3 is TGTGCCAGCAGCGTGAACAGGGGTTTCTACGAGCAGTACTTC.

The table lists this clone with a count of one. The rearrangement links TRBV7-8 to TRBJ1-5; D is unresolved. V lost 1 base, J lost 0 bases, and 13 bases lay in between. CDR3 length: 17 amino acids. Germline values: CDR1 SGHVS, CDR2 FQNEAQ. CDR3 in amino acids: CASSLDYGTFSNQPQHF. The CDR3 DNA reads TGTGCCAGCAGCTTAGATTACGGCACCTTTAGCAATCAGCCCCAGCATTTT.

The gene calls are TRBV7-6 and TRBJ1-4; 9 positions agree with TRBD1. This CDR3 has 17 amino acids. Germline values: CDR1 SGHVS, CDR2 FNYEAQ. J gave up 0 bases and V 1 base, and 3 bases lay outside the gene matches. The CDR3 DNA sequence: TGTGCCAGCAGCTTAGGGACAGGGGCAGCAACTAATGAAAAACTGTTTTTT. It is translated as CASSLGTGAATNEKLFF.

In nucleotides, the CDR3 is TGTGCCAGCAGCTTGGGTCAGGGGGCGCTTACTGAAGCTTTCTTT. Translation: CASSLGQGALTEAFF. The chain recombines TRBV7-9 with TRBJ1-1, with 8 nucleotides matching TRBD1. CDR3 length: 15 amino acids. Germline V lookup: CDR1 SEHNR, CDR2 FQNEAQ (reference sequence). V shed 3 bases, J shed 5 bases, and the junction held 8 bases outside the gene matches.

This chain uses TRBV27 with TRBJ2-1; 11 positions match TRBD1. Germline CDR1 MNHEY, CDR2 SMNVEV (reference sequence). With 10 bases clipped from V and 3 bases from J, the junction kept 11 bases outside the gene matches. The length of the CDR3 is 16 residues. The CDR3 is CATLSIGTGGYNEQFF. In DNA, the CDR3 is TGTGCCACCTTATCGATCGGGACAGGGGGCTACAATGAGCAGTTCTTC.

The chain links TRBV10-3 to TRBJ2-7, with D possibly TRBD1 on 6 matching bases. The CDR3 consists of 16 residues. Germline lookup yields CDR1 ENHRY and CDR2 SYGVKD. V shed 3 bases and J shed 3 bases, with 18 bases lying between them. The CDR3 protein is CAISELELGQHYEQYF. The CDR3 nucleotides are TGTGCCATCAGTGAATTAGAACTTGGACAGCACTACGAGCAGTACTTC.

The gene calls are TRBV6-5 and TRBJ2-2; D remains unclear. The V end lost 0 bases, the J end lost 6 bases, and 11 bases lay between the germline ends. This CDR3 is built from 15 residues. Germline lookup yields CDR1 MNHEY and CDR2 SVGAGI. CDR3 sequence (DNA): TGTGCCAGCAGTTACTCGAGTACAGTCGCCGGGGAGCTGTTTTTT. This translates into CASSYSSTVAGELFF.

The V and J genes are TRBV27 and TRBJ2-5, with a weak D call TRBD2 (5 bases). Trimming stripped 6 bases from V and 5 bases from J, with 19 bases between. The CDR3 has 15 residues. Germline V gene lookup returns CDR1 MNHEY and CDR2 SMNVEV (reference sequence). CDR3 protein: CASSREWPSKETQYF. The CDR3, as DNA: TGTGCCAGCAGCCGGGAATGGCCCTCAAAGGAGACCCAGTACTTC.

The V and J genes are TRBV19 and TRBJ2-2; possibly TRBD2 for D (5 bases). Trimming pared 3 bases from V and 5 bases from J, leaving 10 bases between. The CDR3 is 14 amino acids. Germline V gene lookup returns CDR1 LNHDA and CDR2 SQIVND (reference sequence). Here the CDR3 reads CASSMGEGTGELFF. The CDR3 nucleotides are TGTGCCAGTAGTATGGGAGAAGGGACCGGGGAGCTGTTTTTT.